Given below is one T cell receptor (beta chain) in context. V gave up 2 bases and J gave up 4 bases, with 11 bases separating them. Germline CDR1 and CDR2: SQVTM and ANQGSEA. CDR3 size: 13 residues. The data were obtained in a study of cytomegalovirus exposure and HLA in healthy donors. A multiplex PCR was run with 60 Vbeta primers and 13 Jbeta primers. Clones were sequenced by immunoSEQ multiplex PCR, and TCRdb holds only the in-frame ones, with some missing. The data contain about 150,000 clones, 65% to 80% of them singletons. This chain uses TRBV29-1 with TRBJ1-1; D may be TRBD1 (5 bases). The sequence was collected from a young man in good health and CMV-seronegative. The material sequenced was PBMCs. CDR3 coding DNA: TGCAGCGTTGAAAAGGGGTTGGGCACTGAAGCTTTCTTT. This encodes CSVEKGLGTEAFF.